This T cell receptor (beta chain) was recorded in a study of T cells in Graves' hyperthyroidism and ophthalmopathy (dated by TCRdb to the late 2010s). The study in broad terms: Peripheral blood samples were taken at initial diagnosis, before any treatment was given. After sampling, hyperthyroidism patients received methimazole starting at 30 mg daily, and ophthalmopathy patients received high-dose intravenous methylprednisolone. TCR V-J signatures able to tell the groups apart were searched for in a discovery cohort of 95 or so patients, of whom roughly 42 had Graves' ophthalmopathy and about 55 had stable Graves' hyperthyroidism. The paper reports TCR Vbeta CDR3 sequencing of roughly 140 peripheral blood samples: 43 ophthalmopathy, fewer than 85 hyperthyroidism and approximately 17 progressor patients. Thyroid tissue and blood T-cell repertoires from about six Graves' hyperthyroidism patients were also compared in the study. The roughly 100 discovery patients were randomly divided into training and test sets at a 7:3 ratio. Prospective prediction of ophthalmopathy was tested in an independent validation cohort consisting of 18 hyperthyroidism patients and 15 to 17 patients who later progressed to ophthalmopathy.

Stable Graves' hyperthyroidism was defined as no progression to ophthalmopathy during 18 months of follow-up. Hyperthyroidism patients were newly diagnosed, had a disease duration of under 2 months, and were aged 18 to 65 years. Any patient with an uncontrolled infection, another autoimmune disease, pregnancy or lactation was excluded. Clinical symptoms, serum thyroxine and TRAb, thyroid ultrasound, and orbital computed tomography formed the basis for the diagnoses. Ficoll-Paque density gradient centrifugation was used to isolate PBMCs from under 11 ml of fresh peripheral blood. Total RNA was extracted using Trizol reagent, and RNA quality was assessed on an Agilent 2100 Bioanalyzer. Per the germline V gene, MGHRA is the CDR1 and YSYEKL is the CDR2. V loses 1 base, J loses 4 bases, and the germline ends lie 8 bases apart. The CDR3, from cysteine to phenylalanine, totals 14 residues. The sequence is cut down to CDR3 DNA, 42 bases in frame from base 1.

This clonotype was counted at least ten times. Its antigen has not been determined. It has no much larger one-base neighbor in the sample; base qualities were not kept. TCR beta CDR3 regions were amplified from RNA transcripts. For the first round of RT-PCR on the TCR CDR3, the HTBI primer set was used together with the Qiagen OneStep RT-PCR kit. Libraries were constructed in a second round of multiplex PCR, after which size selection and purification were carried out. The libraries were sequenced on an Illumina HiSeq2000 using paired-end 100 bp reads. In the original analysis: SOAPnuke was used to process the raw data, throwing out any read that contained adapters or uncalled bases, had a mean Phred below 15, or lacked an exact constant-primer or identifier match. COPE v1.2.5 was used to merge high-quality paired reads, and clonotypes were defined as unique nucleotide sequences. MiTCR v1.1 was used to align the clonotypes against IMGT TRBV, TRBD and TRBJ reference segments. The analysis included only V-J combinations with a frequency above 0.0001, which together covered 99% to 99.2% of the repertoires. The TCS score was defined as F50 (clonal expansion) divided by E x V (chaos), with BLOSUM62-based TCRdist calculated between CDR3 peptides within each V-J. Welch's t-statistics and random forest reduced roughly 540 V-J features to 13, which were used in a naive Bayes classifier (R e1071). TCRdb cleaned the public reads at Q25 with fastp, built clones with MiXCR and kept in-frame beta chains. CDR3 protein sequences are deduplicated, and each keeps its most common genes and DNA. The V and J calls here are based on TCRdb, not the publication. The sample table records 380,000 or so distinct CDR3 sequences; over 15% of these occur just once. The ten largest clonotypes hold 3.5% to 4% of the sample.

Results and caveats for the whole study, not just this receptor: A 13 V-J signature model separated ophthalmopathy from stable hyperthyroidism, with 87.88% sensitivity and approximately 81% specificity in cross-validation and 80%/75% in testing. No statistical method was used to fix the sample size in advance, and group allocation was not hidden from the investigators. Most expanded thyroid clonotypes (frequency above 0.001) were also detected in blood, suggesting blood repertoires may reflect thyroid immune responses. In validation, the model predicted progression to ophthalmopathy with around 71% sensitivity and around 72% specificity, a median of 6.5 months before onset.

The TCR was taken from a woman aged 18 to 35 with Graves' hyperthyroidism. The sample was blood. The chain couples TRBV4-1 to TRBJ1-5; the D gene lacks a confident call. The DNA reads as follows: TGCGCCAGCAGCCAAGTCCAAGGTAATCAGCCCCAGCATTTT. This translates into CASSQVQGNQPQHF.